This entry lists 6 T cell receptor beta chains sequenced from one sample in a study of CD8+CD57+ T cells in acquired aplastic anemia. Profiles of TCR beta VDJ and CDR3 were generated from a genomic DNA template. TCRdb independently ran MiXCR on the reads; one entry per CDR3 protein. The table lists about 160,000 distinct CDR3 sequences, around 45% of them singletons. Sequencing was done on a sample of sorted CD4+, CD8+, or CD8+CD57+ T cells (not recorded which) from PBMCs. Every receptor here comes from a human donor in good health.

Sample share makes this clonotype medium-sized (0.01 to 0.1%). J is TRBJ2-7 and V is TRBV15; TRBD1 agrees at 9 bases. V lost 4 bases, J lost 5 bases, and 6 bases stayed unmatched. The CDR3 consists of 14 residues. Looked up from germline, CDR1 is LNHNV and CDR2 is YYDKDF (reference sequence). CDR3 DNA: TGTGCCACCAGCACCCGAAGGACAGGGGACGAGCAGTACTTC. Its translation: CATSTRRTGDEQYF.

With regard to this clonotype: A read error may explain this, as a much larger clone is one base away. The chain has TRBV6-2 or TRBV6-3 and TRBJ1-1; maybe TRBD1 (6 bases). Trimming pared 2 bases from V and 4 bases from J, leaving 14 bases between. Germline V gene data show CDR1 as MNHEY and CDR2 as SVGEGT. The CDR3 length is 15 residues. As DNA, the CDR3 is TGTGCCAGCAGTTACCACGGACAGCTGAGCACTGAAGCTTTCTTT. Its translation: CASSYHGQLSTEAFF.

The chain couples TRBV11-1 to TRBJ1-6; the match to TRBD1 covers 8 bases. This CDR3 is built from 16 residues. CDR1 is SGHAT, CDR2 FQDESV, per germline (reference sequence). The V and J ends lost 8 bases and 4 bases, in that order; junction bases with no gene match: 10. The DNA for the CDR3 is TGTGCCAGCGCCACGGACAGGGTCGGGTATAATTCACCCCTCCACTTT. It is translated as CASATDRVGYNSPLHF. The whole variable domain, filled in from reference TRBV11-1 and TRBJ1-6, reads EAEVAQSPRYKITEKSQAVAFWCDPISGHATLYWYRQILGQGPELLVQFQDESVVDDSQLPKDRFSAERLKGVDSTLKIQPAELGDSAMYLCASATDRVGYNSPLHFGNGTRLTVT.

This chain links TRBV7-6 with TRBJ2-6; TRBD1 might be the D (5 bases). The V gene lost 3 bases and the J gene lost 2 bases, with 5 bases spanning the gap. The CDR3 contains 14 residues. Germline V lookup: CDR1 SGHVS, CDR2 FNYEAQ. The CDR3 protein is CASSFRAGANVLTF. The CDR3 DNA follows: TGTGCCAGCAGCTTCAGGGCTGGGGCCAACGTCCTGACTTTC.

The chain links TRBV5-1 to TRBJ2-5; D is possibly TRBD2 (6 bases). Germline CDR1 is SGHRS and CDR2 is YFSETQ. The V gene lost 4 bases and the J gene lost 5 bases, with 12 bases spanning the gap. This CDR3 is 13 amino acids long. The CDR3 sequence is CASSMGLLETQYF. CDR3 coding DNA: TGCGCCAGCAGCATGGGACTCCTGGAGACCCAGTACTTC.

The chain employs TRBV14 and TRBJ2-7, with 15 bases fitting TRBD2. The J call could be wrong; TRBJ2-1 is a better fit for the DNA end. Germline V gives CDR1 SGHDN, CDR2 FVKESK. The CDR3 consists of 19 residues. The CDR3: CASSHTPGTSGRFNNEQFF. DNA of the CDR3: TGTGCCAGCAGCCACACACCCGGGACTAGCGGGAGGTTCAACAATGAGCAGTTCTTC.